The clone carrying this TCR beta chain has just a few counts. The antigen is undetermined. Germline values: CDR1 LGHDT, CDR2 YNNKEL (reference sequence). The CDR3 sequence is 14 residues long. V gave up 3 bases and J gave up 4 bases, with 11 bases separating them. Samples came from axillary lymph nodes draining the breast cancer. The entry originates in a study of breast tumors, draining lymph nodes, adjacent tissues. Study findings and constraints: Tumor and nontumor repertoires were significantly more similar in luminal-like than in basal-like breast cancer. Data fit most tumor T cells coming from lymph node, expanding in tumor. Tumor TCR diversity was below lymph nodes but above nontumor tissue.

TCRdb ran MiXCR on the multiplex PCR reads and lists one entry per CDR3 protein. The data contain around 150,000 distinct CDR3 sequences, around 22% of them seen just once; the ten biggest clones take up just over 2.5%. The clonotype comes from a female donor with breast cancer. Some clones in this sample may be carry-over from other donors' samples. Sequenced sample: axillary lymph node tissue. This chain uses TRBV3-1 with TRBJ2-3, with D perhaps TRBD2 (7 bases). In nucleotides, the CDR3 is TGTGCCAGCAGCCACGGGGGGCGCCCAGATACGCAGTATTTT. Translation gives CASSHGGRPDTQYF.